Each of the 15 T cell receptor beta chains below was sequenced from the same sample in a study of tissue T cells after allogeneic stem cell transplantation (dated by TCRdb to between 2022 and 2023). The library was obtained by the immunoSEQ multiplex PCR assay. What TCRdb holds here is the immuneACCESS table cut down to in-frame rearrangements. Part of the clones is not present; checked against another copy, under half of the missing clones reflect an unresolved V gene, and the others are unexplained. This sample gives roughly 4,000 clones in total; around 63% of them show up just once. The ten top clones hold around 28% of the sample. What the time point label conveys for this sample: human tissue collected at research (rapid) autopsy. The sample consisted of tissue from the ileum, taken at autopsy. These receptors originate from a male donor at least 60 years old with lung cancer.

This clone came up a few times. J is TRBJ2-1 and V is TRBV19, with D unresolved. Germline CDR1 reads LNHDA; CDR2 reads SQIVND (reference sequence). The CDR3 runs 12 residues. V dropped 5 bases and J dropped 7 bases, with 9 bases sitting between them. The CDR3 sequence: CASSPNRNEQFF. DNA of the CDR3: TGTGCCAGTAGTCCCAACAGAAATGAGCAGTTCTTC.

The chain combines TRBV7-2 with TRBJ2-5, with 9 positions matching TRBD2. V lost 4 bases, J lost 4 bases, and 16 bases stayed unmatched. Germline-derived CDR1 and CDR2 are SGHTA and FQGNSA. The CDR3 totals 18 residues. The CDR3, as DNA: TGTGCCAGCAGCTCGAGAAATAAAGCGGGGGGCGTAAGAGAGACCCAGTACTTC. Its protein product is CASSSRNKAGGVRETQYF.

This clone was counted only a few times. The genes are TRBV7-9 and TRBJ2-6, with 8 bases identical to TRBD1. Germline CDR1 SEHNR, CDR2 FQNEAQ (reference sequence). Unmatched junction bases numbered 16, after V lost 8 bases and J lost 1 base. This CDR3 comprises 19 residues. The CDR3 nucleotides are TGTGCCAGCGGACCCCGGACAGGGTCGGTCCTTTCTGGGGCCAACGTCCTGACTTTC. Translated: CASGPRTGSVLSGANVLTF.

The chain employs TRBV27 and TRBJ2-3; possible D gene TRBD2, 5 bases. CDR3 size: 17 residues. Germline values: CDR1 MNHEY, CDR2 SMNVEV (reference sequence). V shed 1 base and J shed 6 bases, with 20 bases lying between them. The CDR3 is CASSLYPPRDSPDTQYF. The CDR3 DNA follows: TGTGCCAGCAGTTTATATCCCCCCCGGGATTCGCCCGATACGCAGTATTTT.

V gene TRBV11-2 combines with J gene TRBJ2-5, with D perhaps TRBD2 (5 bases). The germline V gene has CDR1 SGHAT and CDR2 FQNNGV. V lost 8 bases and J lost 4, with 17 bases in between. The CDR3 covers 14 residues. The CDR3 region is CASRGTNGPETQYF. The CDR3 DNA reads as TGTGCCAGCCGGGGAACGAACGGCCCAGAGACCCAGTACTTC.

The gene calls are TRBV3-1 (or the pseudogene TRBV3-2) and TRBJ2-1; TRBD2 might be the D (6 bases). V was cut by 0 bases and J by 1 base, with 16 bases left in between. This CDR3 contains 18 residues. Germline loops: CDR1 LGHDT, CDR2 YNNKEL (reference sequence). CDR3: CASSQDLPGVRSYNEQFF. The CDR3 DNA follows: TGTGCCAGCAGCCAAGATCTTCCGGGGGTGAGGTCCTACAATGAGCAGTTCTTC.

The chain joins TRBV7-2 to TRBJ1-3; D is uncertain. Trimming removed 4 bases from V and 0 bases from J, with 10 bases in between. Germline lookup yields CDR1 SGHTA and CDR2 FQGNSA. This CDR3 contains 15 residues. CDR3 bases: TGTGCCAGCAGCTCCGACAACCACTCTGGAAACACCATATATTTT. Amino acid sequence: CASSSDNHSGNTIYF.

This clone rates as medium-sized. V gene TRBV14 combines with J gene TRBJ1-6; tentatively, D is TRBD1 (5 bases). The CDR3 runs 15 residues. Trimming shortened V by 0 bases and J by 9 bases, and 12 bases separated the two germline ends. Germline V lookup: CDR1 SGHDN, CDR2 FVKESK. The CDR3 DNA reads as TGTGCCAGCAGCCAAGAGAGGGGAGGGTTTTCACCCCTCCACTTT. Translation gives CASSQERGGFSPLHF.

The gene calls are TRBV18 and TRBJ1-4; perhaps TRBD1 as D (5 bases). Germline values: CDR1 KGHSH, CDR2 LQKENI. V lost 4 bases, J lost 2 bases, and 17 bases lay in between. This CDR3 is built from 17 residues. CDR3 bases: TGTGCCAGCTCACTTAATCTGGGACCGAGGACTAATGAAAAACTGTTTTTT. It encodes CASSLNLGPRTNEKLFF.

V usage is TRBV6-5 and J usage is TRBJ2-5, with D perhaps matching TRBD1 (6 bases). Germline V gives CDR1 MNHEY, CDR2 SVGAGI. CDR3 length: 13 amino acids. The ends were cut back, 5 bases at V and 4 bases at J, with 11 bases in the middle. The CDR3 coding sequence is TGTGCCAGCAGTACAGGGACCGGAGAGACCCAGTACTTC. Translation gives CASSTGTGETQYF.

This clone was observed a handful of times. This chain uses TRBV6-2 or TRBV6-3 with TRBJ1-5; D unresolved. This CDR3 is built from 14 residues. Germline V gene sequence: CDR1 MNHEY, CDR2 SVGEGT. V was shortened by 6 bases and J by 2 bases, with 11 bases between the two germline ends. The CDR3 is CASSSIGGNQPQHF. The CDR3 DNA is TGTGCCAGCAGCTCAATCGGAGGCAATCAGCCCCAGCATTTT.

V gene TRBV4-2 combines with J gene TRBJ2-7; D is possibly TRBD1 (6 bases). V was clipped by 3 bases and J by 4 bases, with 13 bases between them. The CDR3 contains 14 residues. From germline, CDR1 is LGHNA and CDR2 YNFKEQ. CDR3 DNA sequence: TGTGCCAGCAGCCAGGAGGACAGATATTACGAGCAGTACTTC. Encoded protein: CASSQEDRYYEQYF.

This clone ranks as large. The chain joins TRBV6-5 to TRBJ2-7, with D perhaps TRBD1 (6 bases). The CDR3 has 14 residues. Germline CDR1 and CDR2: MNHEY and SVGAGI. Trimming stripped 8 bases from V and 3 bases from J, with 17 bases between. The CDR3 region has the DNA TGTGCCAGCCTCCCCCGGGACATTAACTACGAGCAGTACTTC. Translated: CASLPRDINYEQYF.

This sequence joins TRBV7-9 and TRBJ2-3, with a weak D call TRBD2 (5 bases). Trimming removed 7 bases from V and 3 bases from J, with 8 bases in between. Germline V gene data show CDR1 as SEHNR and CDR2 as FQNEAQ (reference sequence). The CDR3 is 12 residues long. CDR3 DNA sequence: TGTGCCAGCACCTCGGGAACAGATACGCAGTATTTT. Encoded protein: CASTSGTDTQYF.

This chain joins TRBV5-1 and TRBJ1-1; D is unresolved. V was shortened by 1 base and J by 2 bases, with 12 bases between the two germline ends. The CDR3 is made up of 15 amino acids. Germline CDR1 and CDR2: SGHRS and YFSETQ. CDR3 region: CASSLNSRPNTEAFF. The DNA of the CDR3 is TGCGCCAGCAGCTTGAACTCTCGCCCTAACACTGAAGCTTTCTTT.